This passage covers 4 T cell receptor beta chains from one sample sequenced in a study of T cells in Graves' hyperthyroidism and ophthalmopathy (dated by TCRdb to the late 2010s). Library construction relied on multiplex PCR. TCRdb records Illumina HiSeq 2000 as the sequencer. The TCR beta CDR3 regions were amplified from RNA transcripts. The first round of RT-PCR for the TCR CDR3 was performed with the HTBI primer set and the Qiagen OneStep RT-PCR kit. Starting from the raw public reads, TCRdb applied fastp trimming at Q25, assembled clones with MiXCR and retained in-frame beta chains. Rows are combined by CDR3 protein, so each entry shows the most common genes and DNA. The sample table shows about 640,000 distinct CDR3 sequences, and roughly 14% are seen once. Approximately 12% of the sample goes to the ten largest clones. The material sequenced was blood. These receptors originate from a woman aged 45-59 years with Graves' ophthalmopathy.

This clonotype appeared a few times. The rearrangement links TRBV19 to TRBJ2-1, with 11 bases fitting TRBD2. J gave up 6 bases and V 9 bases, and 4 bases lay outside the gene matches. This CDR3 spans 13 amino acids. Germline CDR1 and CDR2: LNHDA and SQIVND (reference sequence). The CDR3 is CASGLAGPNEQFF. CDR3 coding DNA: TGTGCCAGCGGACTAGCGGGTCCCAATGAGCAGTTCTTC.

This clonotype was counted at least ten times. The rearrangement uses TRBV6-1 and TRBJ1-2; a possible D gene is TRBD1 (5 bases). Per the germline V gene, CDR1 is MNHNS and CDR2 is SASEGT. The CDR3 is 15 residues long. The ends were cut back, 6 bases at V and 8 bases at J, with 22 bases in the middle. In DNA form, the CDR3 reads TGTGCCAGCAGAAAAACAGGAAAGAAGCTGGGAGGCTACACCTTC. As protein: CASRKTGKKLGGYTF.

This clonotype came up many times. The V gene is TRBV12-3 or TRBV12-4, the J gene TRBJ2-3; no clear D. The germline V and J ends were trimmed by 5 bases and 8 bases, with 20 bases remaining between them. The CDR3 contains 15 residues. CDR3 sequence: CASSPTPGTDGTQYF. CDR3 in DNA: TGTGCCAGCAGTCCGACACCAGGCACAGATGGTACGCAGTATTTT.

This clonotype has a count of ten or more. The J gene is TRBJ2-1, the V gene TRBV4-3; tentatively, D is TRBD1 (5 bases). The CDR3 is 16 amino acids. V dropped 0 bases and J dropped 7 bases, with 16 bases sitting between them. Germline CDR1 and CDR2: LGHNA and YSLEER. The DNA of the CDR3 is TGCGCCAGCAGCCAAGACAGGGTTTCGGCAAATAATGAGCAGTTCTTC. This translates into CASSQDRVSANNEQFF.